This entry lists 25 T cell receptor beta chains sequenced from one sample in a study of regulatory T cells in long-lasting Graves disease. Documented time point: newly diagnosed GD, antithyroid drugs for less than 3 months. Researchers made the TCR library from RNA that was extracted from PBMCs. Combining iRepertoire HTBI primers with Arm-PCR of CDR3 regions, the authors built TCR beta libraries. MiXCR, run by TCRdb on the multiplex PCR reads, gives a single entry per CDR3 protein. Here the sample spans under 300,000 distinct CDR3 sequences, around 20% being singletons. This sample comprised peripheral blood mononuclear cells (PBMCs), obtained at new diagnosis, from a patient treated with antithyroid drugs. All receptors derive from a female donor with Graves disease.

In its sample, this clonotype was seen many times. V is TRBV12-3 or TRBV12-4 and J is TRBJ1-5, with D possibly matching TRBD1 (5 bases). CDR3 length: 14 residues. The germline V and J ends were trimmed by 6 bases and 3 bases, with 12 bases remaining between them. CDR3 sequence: CASSQGRYNQPQHF. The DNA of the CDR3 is TGTGCCAGCAGCCAGGGACGGTACAATCAGCCCCAGCATTTT.

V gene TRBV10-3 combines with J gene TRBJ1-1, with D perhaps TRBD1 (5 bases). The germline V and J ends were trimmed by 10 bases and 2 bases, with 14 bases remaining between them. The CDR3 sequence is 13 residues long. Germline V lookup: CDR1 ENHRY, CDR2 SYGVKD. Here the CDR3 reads CANSPTANTEAFF. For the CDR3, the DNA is TGTGCCAACTCACCGACAGCCAACACTGAAGCTTTCTTT.

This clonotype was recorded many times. Written as DNA, the CDR3 is TGTGCCATCAGTGAGTGGGACAGGGCGAACACTGAAGCTTTCTTT. Amino acids: CAISEWDRANTEAFF. V gene TRBV10-3 combines with J gene TRBJ1-1; TRBD1 matches at 9 bases. The V gene's germline CDR1 is ENHRY and CDR2 SYGVKD. V was pared by 1 base and J by 1 base, with 1 base of the junction left unmatched. CDR3 length equals 15 residues.

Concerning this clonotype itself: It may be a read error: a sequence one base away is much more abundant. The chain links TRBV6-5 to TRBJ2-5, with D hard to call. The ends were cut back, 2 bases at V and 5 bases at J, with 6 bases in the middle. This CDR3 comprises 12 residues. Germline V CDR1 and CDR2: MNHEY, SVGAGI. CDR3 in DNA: TGTGCCAGCAGTTACCCGACGGAGACCCAGTACTTC. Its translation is CASSYPTETQYF.

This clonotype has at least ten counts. CDR3 DNA: TGCGCCAGCAGCCCCACACCCGGGACAGAGGCTGAAGCTTTCTTT. Translation: CASSPTPGTEAEAFF. The genes are TRBV5-1 and TRBJ1-1; 7 bases fit TRBD1. With 4 bases clipped from V and 6 bases from J, the junction kept 12 bases outside the gene matches. Germline CDR1 SGHRS, CDR2 YFSETQ. This CDR3 is 15 amino acids long.

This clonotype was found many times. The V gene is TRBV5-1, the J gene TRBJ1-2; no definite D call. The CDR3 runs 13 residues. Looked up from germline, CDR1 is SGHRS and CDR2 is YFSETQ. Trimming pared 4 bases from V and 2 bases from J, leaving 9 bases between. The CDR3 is CASSPPENYGYTF. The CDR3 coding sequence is TGCGCCAGCAGCCCCCCAGAGAACTATGGCTACACCTTC.

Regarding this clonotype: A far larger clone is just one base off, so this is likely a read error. The CDR3, as DNA: TGTGCCAGCTCCCCCCTAGTGGGGATGTCCTACAATGAGCAGTTCTTC. The encoded protein is CASSPLVGMSYNEQFF. The rearrangement joins TRBV6-2 or TRBV6-3 to TRBJ2-1; no clear D. The CDR3 length is 16 residues. Germline V lookup: CDR1 MNHEY, CDR2 SVGEGT. V lost 8 bases and J 1 base, leaving 18 bases between the germline ends.

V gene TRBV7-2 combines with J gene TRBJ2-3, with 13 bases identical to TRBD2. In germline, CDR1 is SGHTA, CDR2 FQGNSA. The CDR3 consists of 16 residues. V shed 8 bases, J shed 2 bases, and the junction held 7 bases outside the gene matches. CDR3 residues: CASRRTSGGPTDTQYF. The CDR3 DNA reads TGTGCCAGCCGACGGACTAGCGGGGGACCCACAGATACGCAGTATTTT.

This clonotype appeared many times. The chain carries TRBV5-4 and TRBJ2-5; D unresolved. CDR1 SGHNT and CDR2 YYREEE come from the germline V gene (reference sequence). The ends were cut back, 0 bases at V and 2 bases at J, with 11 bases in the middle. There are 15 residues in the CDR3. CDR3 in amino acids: CASSLASTRQETQYF. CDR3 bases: TGTGCCAGCAGCTTGGCGTCTACGCGGCAAGAGACCCAGTACTTC.

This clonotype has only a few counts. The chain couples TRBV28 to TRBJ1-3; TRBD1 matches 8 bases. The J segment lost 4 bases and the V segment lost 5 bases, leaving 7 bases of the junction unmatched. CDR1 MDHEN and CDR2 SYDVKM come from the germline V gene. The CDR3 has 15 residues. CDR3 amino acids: CASSVQDRGGNTIYF. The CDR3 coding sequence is TGTGCCAGCAGTGTCCAAGACAGGGGAGGAAACACCATATATTTT.

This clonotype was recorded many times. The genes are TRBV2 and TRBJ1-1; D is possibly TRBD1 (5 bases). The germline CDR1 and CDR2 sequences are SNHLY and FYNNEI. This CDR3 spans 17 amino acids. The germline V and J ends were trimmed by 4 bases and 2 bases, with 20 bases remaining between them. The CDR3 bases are TGTGCCAGCAGTGGAATTCCTCCAGGGATCTCCAACACTGAAGCTTTCTTT. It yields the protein CASSGIPPGISNTEAFF. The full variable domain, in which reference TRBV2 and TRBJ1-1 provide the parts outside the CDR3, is EPEVTQTPSHQVTQMGQEVILRCVPISNHLYFYWYRQILGQKVEFLVSFYNNEISEKSEIFDDQFSVERPDGSNFTLKIRSTKLEDSAMYFCASSGIPPGISNTEAFFGQGTRLTVV.

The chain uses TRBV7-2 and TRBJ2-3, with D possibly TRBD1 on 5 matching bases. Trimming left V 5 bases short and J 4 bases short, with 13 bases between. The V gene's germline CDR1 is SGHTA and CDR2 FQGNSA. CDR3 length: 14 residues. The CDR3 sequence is CASSLIGRADTQYF. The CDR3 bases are TGTGCCAGCAGCCTAATCGGCAGGGCAGATACGCAGTATTTT.

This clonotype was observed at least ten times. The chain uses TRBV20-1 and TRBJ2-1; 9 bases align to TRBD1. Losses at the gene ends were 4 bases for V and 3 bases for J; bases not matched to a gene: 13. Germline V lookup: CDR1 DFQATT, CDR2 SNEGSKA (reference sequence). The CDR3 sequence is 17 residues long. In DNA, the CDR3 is TGCAGTGCTATAGGATTCCACCGGGACAGGGACTACAATGAGCAGTTCTTC. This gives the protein CSAIGFHRDRDYNEQFF.

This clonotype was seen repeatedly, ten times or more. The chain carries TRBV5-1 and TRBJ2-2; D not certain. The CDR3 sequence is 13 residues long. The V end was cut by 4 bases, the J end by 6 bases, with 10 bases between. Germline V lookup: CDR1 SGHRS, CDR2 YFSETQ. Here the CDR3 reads CASSPPRSGELFF. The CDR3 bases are TGCGCCAGCAGCCCCCCCCGCTCCGGGGAGCTGTTTTTT.

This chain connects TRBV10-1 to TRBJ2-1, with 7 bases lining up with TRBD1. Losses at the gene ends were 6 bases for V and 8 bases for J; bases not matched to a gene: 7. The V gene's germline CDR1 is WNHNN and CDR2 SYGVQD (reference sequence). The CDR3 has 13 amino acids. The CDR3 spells CASSTDRFDEQFF. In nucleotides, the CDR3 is TGCGCCAGCAGCACGGACAGGTTTGATGAGCAGTTCTTC.

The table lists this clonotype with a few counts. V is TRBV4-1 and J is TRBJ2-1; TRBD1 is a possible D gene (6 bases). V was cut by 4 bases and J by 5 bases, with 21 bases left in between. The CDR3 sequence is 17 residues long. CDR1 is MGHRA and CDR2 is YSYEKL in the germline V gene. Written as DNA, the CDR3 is TGCGCCAGCAGCCCGCGGACAGTGTTAAGCCCAGACAATGAGCAGTTCTTC. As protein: CASSPRTVLSPDNEQFF.

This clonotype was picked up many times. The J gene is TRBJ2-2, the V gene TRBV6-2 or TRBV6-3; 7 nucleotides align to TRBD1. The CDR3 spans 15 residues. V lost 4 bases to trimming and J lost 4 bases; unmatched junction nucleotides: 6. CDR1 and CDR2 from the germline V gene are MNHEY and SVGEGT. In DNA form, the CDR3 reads TGTGCCAGCAGTTTCCGGACAGGACTCACCGGGGAGCTGTTTTTT. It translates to CASSFRTGLTGELFF.

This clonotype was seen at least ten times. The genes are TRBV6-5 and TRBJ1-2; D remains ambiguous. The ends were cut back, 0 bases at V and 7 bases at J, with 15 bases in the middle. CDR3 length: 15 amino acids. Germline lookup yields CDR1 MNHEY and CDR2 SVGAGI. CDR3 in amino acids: CASSYSIWSAGGYTF. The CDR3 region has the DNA TGTGCCAGCAGTTACTCGATTTGGTCCGCAGGTGGCTACACCTTC.

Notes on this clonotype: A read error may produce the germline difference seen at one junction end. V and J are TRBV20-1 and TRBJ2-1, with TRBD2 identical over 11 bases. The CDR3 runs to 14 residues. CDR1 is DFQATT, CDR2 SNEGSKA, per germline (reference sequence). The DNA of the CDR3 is TGCAATGCTGAGACTAGCGGGATGTACAATGAGCAGTTCTTC. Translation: CNAETSGMYNEQFF.

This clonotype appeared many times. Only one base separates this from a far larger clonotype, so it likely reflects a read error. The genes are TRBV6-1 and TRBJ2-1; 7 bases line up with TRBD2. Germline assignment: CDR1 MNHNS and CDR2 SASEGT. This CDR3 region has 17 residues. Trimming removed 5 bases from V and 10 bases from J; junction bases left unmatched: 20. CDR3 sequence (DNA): TGTGCCAGCAGTCCCCTGGGACTAACGGGAGTGAAGGACGAGCAGTTCTTC. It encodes CASSPLGLTGVKDEQFF.

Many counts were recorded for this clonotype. The CDR3 bases are TGTGCCACCAGCAGGAAGGGGACAGGAGGCAATCAGCCCCAGCATTTT. This encodes CATSRKGTGGNQPQHF. The chain couples TRBV15 to TRBJ1-5; TRBD1 matches 8 bases. This CDR3 has 16 amino acids. The junction had 6 bases not matched to a gene; V was cut back by 3 bases and J by 2 bases. Germline loops: CDR1 LNHNV, CDR2 YYDKDF (reference sequence). Full variable domain (outside the CDR3, taken from reference TRBV15 and TRBJ1-5): DAMVIQNPRYQVTQFGKPVTLSCSQTLNHNVMYWYQQKSSQAPKLLFHYYDKDFNNEADTPDNFQSRRPNTSFCFLDIRSPGLGDTAMYLCATSRKGTGGNQPQHFGDGTRLSIL.

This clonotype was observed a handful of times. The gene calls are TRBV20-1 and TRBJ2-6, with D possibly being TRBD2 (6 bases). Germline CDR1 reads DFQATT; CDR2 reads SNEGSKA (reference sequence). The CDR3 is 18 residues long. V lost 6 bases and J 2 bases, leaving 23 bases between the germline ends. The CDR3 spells CSAKTTGDYGPGANVLTF. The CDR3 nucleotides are TGCAGTGCAAAGACTACGGGAGACTACGGGCCTGGGGCCAACGTCCTGACTTTC.

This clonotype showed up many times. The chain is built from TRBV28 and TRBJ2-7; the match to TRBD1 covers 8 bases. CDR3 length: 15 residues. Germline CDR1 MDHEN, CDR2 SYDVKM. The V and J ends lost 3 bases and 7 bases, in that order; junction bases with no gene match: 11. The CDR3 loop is CASSLGVQGAGEQYF. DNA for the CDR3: TGTGCCAGCAGTTTGGGAGTTCAGGGGGCGGGAGAGCAGTACTTC.

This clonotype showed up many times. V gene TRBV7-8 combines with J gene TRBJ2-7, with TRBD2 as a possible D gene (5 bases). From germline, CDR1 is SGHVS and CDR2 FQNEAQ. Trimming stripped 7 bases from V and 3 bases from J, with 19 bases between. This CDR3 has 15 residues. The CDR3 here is CASTFGQRLSYEQYF. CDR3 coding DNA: TGTGCCAGCACCTTTGGGCAGCGGCTTAGCTACGAGCAGTACTTC.

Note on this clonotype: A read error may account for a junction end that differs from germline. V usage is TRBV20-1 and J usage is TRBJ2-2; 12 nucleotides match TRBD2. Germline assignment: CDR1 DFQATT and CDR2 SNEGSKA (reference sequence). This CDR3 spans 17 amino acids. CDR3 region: CSARDVTSGGRPGKLFF. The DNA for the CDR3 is TGCAGTGCTAGAGATGTGACTAGCGGGGGCCGACCCGGGAAGCTGTTTTTT.